This T cell receptor (beta chain) emerged from a study of T-cell reconstitution after alpha-beta-depleted transplantation in children. Unique molecular identifiers were built into the TCRbeta library. MiXCR, run by TCRdb on the PCR reads, gives a single entry per CDR3 protein. The repertoire holds about 240,000 distinct CDR3 sequences, with under 30% as singletons. This clonotype occurred many times. Its cognate antigen is unknown. Study outcomes and limitations: Reportedly, alpha-beta T cells present about two months post-transplant originated from several hundred expanded clones of graft origin.

The material sequenced was PBMCs, taken before TCRalphabeta/CD19-depleted stem cell transplant. The clonotype originates from a girl aged 2 to 9 with Fanconi anemia, due to receive a stem cell transplant.

The CDR3 coding sequence is TGCAGCGCGGTCTCCTACAATGAGCAGTTCTTC. It yields the protein CSAVSYNEQFF. The V and J genes are TRBV29-1 and TRBJ2-1; no reliable D call. This CDR3 is 11 amino acids long. Germline-derived CDR1 and CDR2 are SQVTM and ANQGSEA. Between the trimmed V and J ends, which lost 7 bases and 0 bases, there was a span of 4 bases.